The 24 T cell receptor beta chains below were found in one sample sequenced in a study of Tregs in tolerant kidney transplant recipients. This table comes from immunoSEQ multiplex PCR, and its TCRdb copy is limited to in-frame clones, with some not included. The listing contains fewer than 35,000 clones. Sequenced material: CD8+ T cells from blood, taken before the transplant. Receptors were obtained from a human donor who received a combined kidney and bone marrow transplant.

Concerning this clone itself: The CDR3 end lies 3 residues beyond the end of the read and is filled in from the germline J gene. The V gene is TRBV16, the J gene TRBJ1-2; possible D gene TRBD1, 5 bases. CDR1 and CDR2 (germline): KGHSY, FQNENV. This CDR3 comprises 16 residues. V lost 0 bases and J 6 bases, leaving 17 bases between the germline ends. The CDR3 loop reads CASSQSRDKGLNGYTF. The DNA read from the CDR3 is TGTGCCAGCAGCCAATCCCGGGATAAGGGACTTAATGGC.

About this clone: Read sequence stops 3 residues before the CDR3 end, and the germline J gene provides the missing end. V is TRBV7-8 and J is TRBJ1-1; 9 nucleotides align to TRBD1. Germline CDR1 is SGHVS and CDR2 is FQNEAQ. The CDR3 extends over 14 amino acids. The junction had 1 base not matched to a gene; V was cut back by 4 bases and J by 1 base. CDR3 DNA, as far as it was read: TGTGCCAGCAGCTCGGGACAGGGGAACACTGAA. It codes for CASSSGQGNTE. In full, the CDR3 is CASSSGQGNTEAFF.

A note on this clone: The DNA ends 3 residues before the CDR3 does, and the rest of the CDR3 is filled in from the germline J gene. V usage is TRBV5-1 and J usage is TRBJ2-5; D is uncertain. Trimming pared 4 bases from V and 4 bases from J, leaving 14 bases between. The germline gives CDR1 SGHRS, CDR2 YFSETQ. The CDR3 runs 14 residues. CDR3 protein: CASSPRFLAETQYF. Incomplete CDR3 DNA: TGCGCCAGCAGCCCCCGGTTTTTAGCAGAGACC.

On this clone: The read falls 3 residues short of the CDR3 end, and the missing part is taken from the germline J gene. The chain has TRBV11-2 and TRBJ2-7, with 9 bases aligning to TRBD1. The junction had 6 bases not matched to a gene; V was cut back by 4 bases and J by 2 bases. Per germline, CDR1 SGHAT and CDR2 FQNNGV. The CDR3 totals 15 residues. Partial CDR3 DNA: TGTGCCAGCAGCTGGACAGGGGAAGGTCCCTACGAG. Translating it yields CASSWTGEGPYE. The whole CDR3 sequence reads CASSWTGEGPYEQYF.

To note about this clone: The read is 3 residues too short to cover the CDR3 end, so that end is filled in from the germline J gene. J is TRBJ2-5 and V is TRBV7-8; possible D gene TRBD2, 5 bases. Trimming took 1 base from V and 1 from J, leaving 7 bases between them. The CDR3 has 14 residues. The germline V gene has CDR1 SGHVS and CDR2 FQNEAQ. The CDR3 spells CASSLGGPQETQYF. CDR3 DNA (partial): TGTGCCAGCAGCTTAGGCGGGCCCCAAGAGACC.

About this clone itself: With the read ending 3 residues before the CDR3 end, the germline J gene is used to fill in that end. This chain links TRBV18 with TRBJ2-4; 14 bases are a match to TRBD2. Germline-derived CDR1 and CDR2 are KGHSH and LQKENI. The V and J ends lost 3 bases and 5 bases, in that order; junction bases with no gene match: 3. This CDR3 comprises 16 residues. The sequenced CDR3 bases are TGTGCCAGCTCACCCGGGACTAGCGGGGGAGAAAACATT. Its translation is CASSPGTSGGENI. The entire CDR3 protein reads CASSPGTSGGENIQYF.

Details on this clone: The CDR3 end falls 3 residues outside the read, so it is completed with the germline J gene. The chain employs TRBV7-7 and TRBJ2-5; a possible D gene is TRBD2 (5 bases). Trimming left V 2 bases short and J 3 bases short, with 7 bases between. Germline V lookup: CDR1 SSHAT, CDR2 FNYEAQ (reference sequence). CDR3 length: 13 amino acids. The CDR3: CASSLSGEETQYF. CDR3 DNA (partial): TGTGCCAGCAGCTTATCCGGGGAAGAGACC.

Regarding this clone: The read halts 3 residues ahead of the CDR3 end, with the missing end drawn from the germline J gene. This sequence joins TRBV6-2 or TRBV6-3 and TRBJ2-1, with 11 bases matching TRBD2. Per germline, CDR1 MNHEY and CDR2 SVGEGT. With 2 bases clipped from V and 4 bases from J, the junction kept 4 bases outside the gene matches. This CDR3 region has 16 residues. The part of the CDR3 DNA that was read is TGTGCCAGCAGTTACCCAACTAGCGGGGGATACAATGAG. Its protein product is CASSYPTSGGYNE. The CDR3, in full, reads CASSYPTSGGYNEQFF.

About this clone: The missing CDR3 end, 3 residues past where the read stops, is filled in from the germline J gene. The gene calls are TRBV7-9 and TRBJ2-1, with D possibly TRBD2 on 6 matching bases. Trimming removed 9 bases at V and 1 base at J, with 13 bases between. CDR1 and CDR2 from the germline V gene are SEHNR and FQNEAQ (reference sequence). The CDR3 loop spans 14 amino acids. Here the CDR3 reads CARMELASYNEQFF. The covered CDR3 bases are TGTGCCAGGATGGAACTAGCTTCCTACAATGAG.

About this clone: The CDR3 end falls 3 residues outside the read, so it is completed with the germline J gene. The rearrangement joins TRBV6-1 to TRBJ2-7; TRBD1 matches 10 bases. CDR1 and CDR2 from the germline V gene are MNHNS and SASEGT. V lost 3 bases, J lost 0 bases, and 2 bases stayed unmatched. The CDR3 covers 15 residues. This CDR3 is CASSDWTGGSYEQYF. Incomplete CDR3 DNA: TGTGCCAGCAGTGATTGGACAGGGGGCTCCTACGAG.

Notes on this clone: The CDR3 is cut off 3 residues early in the read; its end comes from the germline J gene. This chain joins TRBV10-1 and TRBJ2-1; TRBD2 aligns across 10 bases. This CDR3 is 16 amino acids long. Germline V gene data show CDR1 as WNHNN and CDR2 as SYGVQD (reference sequence). After removal of 0 bases from V and 4 bases from J, the junction contained 3 bases not matched to a gene. The CDR3 bases that were read are TGCGCCAGCAGTGAGTCCGGGACTAGCGAGTACAATGAG. This codes for CASSESGTSEYNE. The CDR3 reads in full as CASSESGTSEYNEQFF.

In the case of this clone: The read comes to an end 3 residues before the CDR3 does, leaving the germline J gene to fill in the end. The chain links TRBV7-2 to TRBJ2-4; TRBD1 matches 8 bases. Germline V lookup: CDR1 SGHTA, CDR2 FQGNSA. J lost 1 base, V lost 0 bases, and 2 bases had no gene match. The CDR3 has 16 residues. The CDR3 bases that were read are TGTGCCAGCAGCTTAGCGCAGGGGGCTGCCAAAAACATT. This translates into CASSLAQGAAKNI. Given in full, the CDR3 is CASSLAQGAAKNIQYF.

A remark on this clone: The CDR3 is cut off 3 residues early in the read; its end comes from the germline J gene. This chain joins TRBV19 and TRBJ2-2; maybe TRBD1 (5 bases). V was cut by 5 bases and J by 1 base, with 17 bases left in between. This CDR3 spans 17 amino acids. CDR1 is LNHDA, CDR2 SQIVND, per germline (reference sequence). The chain's CDR3 is CASSPTRQRGNTGELFF. The CDR3 DNA, read in part, is TGTGCCAGTAGTCCCACCCGACAAAGGGGGAACACCGGGGAG.

About this clone itself: The read stops 3 residues short of the end of the CDR3; the missing end is completed from the germline J gene. The rearrangement uses TRBV7-6 and TRBJ2-7, with D possibly being TRBD1 or TRBD2 (7 bases each). The CDR3 is 14 residues long. The germline V and J ends were trimmed by 5 bases and 5 bases, with 16 bases remaining between them. The germline CDR1 and CDR2 sequences are SGHVS and FNYEAQ. The CDR3 bases that were read are TGTGCCAGCAGCGACCAGGGGGAGGGGAACGAG. Protein: CASSDQGEGNE. The complete CDR3 reads CASSDQGEGNEQYF.

Comment on this clone: The observed sequence ends 3 residues before the CDR3 terminus, with the missing tail filled in from the germline J gene. The chain uses TRBV5-1 and TRBJ1-1; D ambiguous. V dropped 1 base and J dropped 0 bases, with 10 bases sitting between them. Germline assignment: CDR1 SGHRS and CDR2 YFSETQ. This CDR3 region has 15 residues. The chain's CDR3 is CASSLLTAMNTEAFF. CDR3 DNA, as far as it was read: TGCGCCAGCAGCTTGCTCACAGCCATGAACACTGAA. Combining the CDR3 with reference TRBV5-1 and TRBJ1-1 gives the whole variable domain KAGVTQTPRYLIKTRGQQVTLSCSPISGHRSVSWYQQTPGQGLQFLFEYFSETQRNKGNFPGRFSGRQFSNSRSEMNVSTLELGDSALYLCASSLLTAMNTEAFFGQGTRLTVV.

Concerning this clone: The CDR3 end is not reached by the read, which stops 3 residues before it; the germline J gene fills it in. The chain recombines TRBV2 with TRBJ2-1; 9 nucleotides agree with TRBD1. The CDR3 covers 15 residues. Trimming took 4 bases from V and 2 from J; bases not matched to a gene: 3. Germline values: CDR1 SNHLY, CDR2 FYNNEI. The CDR3 loop reads CASSGRDRAYNEQFF. The covered CDR3 bases are TGTGCCAGCAGTGGCCGGGACAGGGCCTACAATGAG. Combining the CDR3 with reference TRBV2 and TRBJ2-1 gives the whole variable domain EPEVTQTPSHQVTQMGQEVILRCVPISNHLYFYWYRQILGQKVEFLVSFYNNEISEKSEIFDDQFSVERPDGSNFTLKIRSTKLEDSAMYFCASSGRDRAYNEQFFGPGTRLTVL.

About this clone itself: The sequenced fragment ends 3 residues before the CDR3 boundary, so the rest is inferred from the germline J gene. The chain employs TRBV6-2 or TRBV6-3 and TRBJ1-1; tentatively, D is TRBD1 (6 bases). The V end was cut by 5 bases, the J end by 2 bases, with 15 bases between. The CDR3 has 15 residues. The germline CDR1 and CDR2 sequences are MNHEY and SVGEGT. The CDR3 protein is CASSPLPDRNTEAFF. CDR3 DNA, as far as it was read: TGTGCCAGCAGTCCCCTACCGGACAGAAACACTGAA.

The CDR3 region is CASRVAGDPYEQYF. CDR3 DNA, as far as it was read: TGTGCCAGCAGGGTAGCGGGGGACCCCTACGAG. The J gene is TRBJ2-7, the V gene TRBV27, with 9 bases lining up with TRBD2. The CDR3 extends 3 residues past the end of the read, so its final part is completed from the germline J gene. With 6 bases clipped from V and 2 bases from J, the junction kept 5 bases outside the gene matches. This CDR3 comprises 14 residues. Germline CDR1 MNHEY, CDR2 SMNVEV (reference sequence).

A word on this clone: Sequencing ends 3 residues short of the CDR3 end; the germline J gene provides the rest. This chain links TRBV7-2 with TRBJ1-1, with D possibly TRBD1 on 5 matching bases. Trimming removed 8 bases at V and 0 bases at J, with 13 bases between. Germline CDR1 reads SGHTA; CDR2 reads FQGNSA. CDR3 size: 14 residues. The sequenced CDR3 bases are TGTGCCAGCGGGGGGGGAAAGATGAACACTGAA. Translated, it gives CASGGGKMNTE. The entire CDR3 is CASGGGKMNTEAFF. Combining the CDR3 with reference TRBV7-2 and TRBJ1-1 gives the whole variable domain GAGVSQSPSNKVTEKGKDVELRCDPISGHTALYWYRQSLGQGLEFLIYFQGNSAPDKSGLPSDRFSAERTGGSVSTLTIQRTQQEDSAVYLCASGGGKMNTEAFFGQGTRLTVV.

Comment on this clone: The sequenced fragment ends 3 residues before the CDR3 boundary, so the rest is inferred from the germline J gene. V usage is TRBV19 and J usage is TRBJ2-3; D is perhaps TRBD2 (6 bases). Looked up from germline, CDR1 is LNHDA and CDR2 is SQIVND (reference sequence). Deletions cut 5 bases from V and 2 bases from J, with 14 bases between. The CDR3 is made up of 15 amino acids. CDR3 DNA, as far as it was read: TGTGCCAGTAGTCCAATAGCGGTACTCACAGATACG. It specifies CASSPIAVLTDT. The full CDR3 reads CASSPIAVLTDTQYF. The entire variable domain, with the rest obtained from reference TRBV19 and TRBJ2-3, is as follows: DGGITQSPKYLFRKEGQNVTLSCEQNLNHDAMYWYRQDPGQGLRLIYYSQIVNDFQKGDIAEGYSVSREKKESFPLTVTSAQKNPTAFYLCASSPIAVLTDTQYFGPGTRLTVL.

As to this clone: The read halts 3 residues ahead of the CDR3 end, with the missing end drawn from the germline J gene. This chain connects TRBV7-8 to TRBJ2-7, with TRBD1 matching over 8 bases. The V gene's germline CDR1 is SGHVS and CDR2 FQNEAQ. This CDR3 contains 14 residues. V trimming: 2 bases; J trimming: 5 bases; junction bases outside the gene matches: 5. The CDR3 loop is CASSLIRGRDEQYF. Partial CDR3 DNA: TGTGCCAGCAGCTTAATCAGGGGGCGCGACGAG.

Comments on this clone: The read gets to within 3 residues of the CDR3 end, and the germline J gene fills in the rest. This chain uses TRBV6-1 with TRBJ2-7; 7 bases agree with TRBD2. The CDR3 contains 14 residues. The V and J ends lost 3 bases and 1 base, in that order; junction bases with no gene match: 3. In germline, CDR1 is MNHNS, CDR2 SASEGT. CDR3 sequence reads: CASSDWGGSYEQYF. Partial CDR3 DNA: TGTGCCAGCAGTGACTGGGGGGGATCCTACGAG.

With regard to this clone: The sequence runs out 3 residues before the end of the CDR3; the remainder is reconstructed from the germline J gene. The chain uses TRBV19 and TRBJ2-1; 15 positions agree with TRBD2. V trimming: 6 bases; J trimming: 5 bases; junction bases outside the gene matches: 14. This CDR3 has 19 residues. CDR1 is LNHDA, CDR2 SQIVND, per germline (reference sequence). CDR3 protein: CASRDSSGLAGGLNNEQFF. The DNA read from the CDR3 is TGTGCCAGTAGGGACTCATCGGGACTAGCGGGGGGCTTAAACAATGAG.

About this clone: The sequenced fragment ends 3 residues before the CDR3 boundary, so the rest is inferred from the germline J gene. This chain joins TRBV19 and TRBJ1-3; TRBD1 matches at 7 bases. CDR1 is LNHDA and CDR2 is SQIVND in the germline V gene (reference sequence). The CDR3 runs 16 residues. V trimming: 5 bases; J trimming: 0 bases; junction bases outside the gene matches: 7. CDR3 in amino acids: CASSPFRDSSGNTIYF. CDR3 DNA, as far as it was read: TGTGCCAGTAGTCCATTCCGGGACAGCTCTGGAAACACC.